This is a list of T cell receptor beta chains from one sample in a study of cytomegalovirus exposure and HLA in healthy donors. The data were produced by immunoSEQ multiplex PCR, yet TCRdb's version contains in-frame clones alone and is incomplete. The sample carries roughly 120,000 clones, 76% recorded once. Material: PBMCs. These receptors all stem from a man aged 30-40 years in good health and CMV-seropositive. Both conserved end residues are part of each CDR3. The D gene is left open where the match is weak. Only part of the rows carry a size: once, few, many, or a class if the clone is expanded.

clone_size j_call d_call cdr3_length v_call cdr3_nt cdr3_aa
few TRBJ1-2 - 11 TRBV4-1 TGCGCCAGCAGCCAACGCCTCAGGGTCACCTTC CASSQRLRVTF
once TRBJ1-2 TRBD1 14 TRBV30 TGTGCCTGGAGTCACGACAGGGGCTCCTATGGCTACACCTTC CAWSHDRGSYGYTF
- TRBJ2-7 TRBD2 14 TRBV2 TGTGCCAGCCGACTAGAGGGAGGGAAGGGCGAGCAGTACTTC CASRLEGGKGEQYF
- TRBJ1-1 - 14 TRBV7-9 TGTGCCAGCAGCTCGCAGGGCGGGGGCACTGAAGCTTTCTTT CASSSQGGGTEAFF
once TRBJ1-5 TRBD1 14 TRBV2 TGTGCCAGCAGCGGGGACAGGGGTCATCAGCCCCAGCATTTT CASSGDRGHQPQHF
- TRBJ2-1 TRBD2 16 TRBV9 TGTGCCAGCAGCGTATTCGGGGGGGCGGGATCCGATGAGCAGTTCTTC CASSVFGGAGSDEQFF
once TRBJ2-1 TRBD1 15 TRBV15 TGTGCCACCAGCCCTACTGGGGACAGGATTAATGAGCAGTTCTTC CATSPTGDRINEQFF
- TRBJ1-3 - 15 TRBV13 TGTGCCAGCAGCATCCGGGGGATCGCTGGAAACACCATATATTTT CASSIRGIAGNTIYF
few TRBJ2-1 TRBD2 16 TRBV10-3 TGTGCCATCAGTAAGTCCCAGCGGGGGGGCTGGGATGAGCAGTTCTTC CAISKSQRGGWDEQFF
- TRBJ2-1 TRBD2 14 TRBV30 TGTGCCTGGATCCTAGCGGGGGGTGGGTTTGAGCAGTTCTTC CAWILAGGGFEQFF
- TRBJ2-1 TRBD2 15 TRBV9 TGTGCCAGCAGCGTAGACTCTAGCGGATACAATGAGCAGTTCTTC CASSVDSSGYNEQFF
- TRBJ2-1 TRBD2 14 TRBV10-1 TGCGCCAGCAGTCCAGGGGGACTAGCTGATGAGCAGTTCTTC CASSPGGLADEQFF
- TRBJ1-1 - 15 TRBV9 TGTGCCAGCAGCGTAGAGTGGCAGGCGAACACTGAAGCTTTCTTT CASSVEWQANTEAFF
- TRBJ1-3 - 15 TRBV7-2 TGTGCCAGCAGCTTAACCAGGTTATCTGGAAACACCATATATTTT CASSLTRLSGNTIYF
once TRBJ1-1 - 14 TRBV5-8 TGTGCCAGCAGTATAATCACAGGGAACACTGAAGCTTTCTTT CASSIITGNTEAFF
once TRBJ1-6 - 14 TRBV2 TGTGCCAGCAGTGCTCGGGACTTCAATTCACCCCTCCACTTT CASSARDFNSPLHF
- TRBJ1-5 TRBD1 13 TRBV19 TGTGCCAGTGGACAGGGGGCTTATCAGCCCCAGCATTTT CASGQGAYQPQHF
- TRBJ1-4 TRBD1 15 TRBV7-9 TGTGCCAGCAGCCGCGGACAGGGGAATGATGAAAAACTGTTTTTT CASSRGQGNDEKLFF
few TRBJ2-2 - 12 TRBV7-3 TGTGCCAGCAGCCTGAACACCGGGGAGCTGTTTTTT CASSLNTGELFF
few TRBJ1-5 - 14 TRBV6-4 TGTGCCAGCAGTGAGGGAGGGGCGAATCAGCCCCAGCATTTT CASSEGGANQPQHF
- TRBJ1-2 TRBD1 12 TRBV10-3 TGTGCCATCAGACAGGGGGAGAATGGCTACACCTTC CAIRQGENGYTF
- TRBJ1-2 TRBD1 15 TRBV5-6 TGTGCCAGCAGGGAAGCGGGACAGGGCGACTATGGCTACACCTTC CASREAGQGDYGYTF
- TRBJ2-5 TRBD1 15 TRBV6-5 TGTGCCAGCAGTTACTCGGGGACAGGGGGAGAGACCCAGTACTTC CASSYSGTGGETQYF
- TRBJ1-6 TRBD1 16 TRBV4-3 TGCGCCAGCAGCCATGAACCCGGGACAGGGGGATCACCCCTCCACTTT CASSHEPGTGGSPLHF
- TRBJ2-3 - 13 TRBV7-9 TGTGCCACGCCTCGGGACTCATCAGATACGCAGTATTTT CATPRDSSDTQYF
once TRBJ1-4 - 15 TRBV19 TGTGCCAGTAGTGATAACTTTGCTCTTAATGAAAAACTGTTTTTT CASSDNFALNEKLFF
- TRBJ1-1 TRBD1 15 TRBV28 TGTGCCAGCAGTTCCCCGGGACAGGGGAACACTGAAGCTTTCTTT CASSSPGQGNTEAFF